Listed below are T cell receptor beta chains from one sample, sequenced in a study of T-cell memory formation after mild COVID-19. TCRdb redid the calling of the 5' RACE reads with MiXCR, one entry per CDR3 protein. This sample has around 530,000 distinct CDR3 sequences; less than 25% occur once, and the top ten carry 7% to 9%. The sequencing sample was made of PBMCs or a T cell subset sorted from them (not recorded which). The receptors originated from an adult woman who had mild COVID-19 (a few samples of this study predate the infection). Cell type and time point are not known. CDR3s include the opening cysteine and the closing phenylalanine or tryptophan. The order of the fields is V gene, CDR3 length, clone size, D gene, J gene, CDR3 protein, CDR3 DNA. A D gene is named only where the DNA matches it firmly. Expanded clones are given a class, and other clones once, few, many or no size at all.

V gene: TRBV7-2
CDR3 length: 15
clone size: NA
D gene: NA
J gene: TRBJ1-2
CDR3 protein: CASSLATSGGYGYTF
CDR3 DNA: TGTGCCAGCAGCTTAGCGACATCCGGGGGGTATGGCTACACCTTC

V gene: TRBV20-1
CDR3 length: 11
clone size: few
D gene: NA
J gene: TRBJ2-5
CDR3 protein: CSAANQETQYF
CDR3 DNA: TGCAGTGCTGCAAACCAAGAGACCCAGTACTTC

V gene: TRBV9
CDR3 length: 18
clone size: few
D gene: TRBD2
J gene: TRBJ2-7
CDR3 protein: CASSPRTSGTYSLYEQYF
CDR3 DNA: TGTGCCAGCAGCCCCAGGACTAGCGGGACCTATTCCTTGTACGAGCAGTACTTC

V gene: TRBV7-9
CDR3 length: 17
clone size: NA
D gene: TRBD2
J gene: TRBJ2-7
CDR3 protein: CASSDTSGRAFAYEQYF
CDR3 DNA: TGTGCCAGCAGCGACACTAGCGGGAGGGCCTTCGCCTACGAGCAGTACTTC

V gene: TRBV12-3/TRBV12-4
CDR3 length: 14
clone size: few
D gene: NA
J gene: TRBJ1-4
CDR3 protein: CASRIGTTNEKLFF
CDR3 DNA: TGTGCCAGCAGGATTGGAACAACTAATGAAAAACTGTTTTTT

V gene: TRBV7-2
CDR3 length: 14
clone size: NA
D gene: TRBD2
J gene: TRBJ2-5
CDR3 protein: CASSTGGAQETQYF
CDR3 DNA: TGTGCCAGCAGCACCGGGGGGGCCCAAGAGACCCAGTACTTC

V gene: TRBV5-1
CDR3 length: 13
clone size: NA
D gene: TRBD1
J gene: TRBJ1-1
CDR3 protein: CASKWDREVEAFF
CDR3 DNA: TGCGCCAGCAAGTGGGACAGGGAGGTTGAAGCTTTCTTT

V gene: TRBV6-5
CDR3 length: 15
clone size: NA
D gene: NA
J gene: TRBJ2-5
CDR3 protein: CASSYLGGPGETQYF
CDR3 DNA: TGTGCCAGCAGTTACCTCGGGGGGCCAGGGGAGACCCAGTACTTC

V gene: TRBV24-1
CDR3 length: 13
clone size: NA
D gene: NA
J gene: TRBJ2-7
CDR3 protein: CATSDSVRGEQYF
CDR3 DNA: TGTGCCACCAGTGATTCTGTGAGGGGAGAGCAGTACTTC

V gene: TRBV29-1
CDR3 length: 14
clone size: NA
D gene: NA
J gene: TRBJ1-1
CDR3 protein: CSVEEGSLGTEAFF
CDR3 DNA: TGCAGCGTTGAAGAGGGCAGCTTGGGCACTGAAGCTTTCTTT

V gene: TRBV5-6
CDR3 length: 14
clone size: few
D gene: NA
J gene: TRBJ1-5
CDR3 protein: CASSRWGAGQPQHF
CDR3 DNA: TGTGCCAGCAGCCGTTGGGGGGCGGGTCAGCCCCAGCATTTT

V gene: TRBV12-3/TRBV12-4
CDR3 length: 13
clone size: NA
D gene: TRBD1
J gene: TRBJ1-1
CDR3 protein: CASSLVQGADAFF
CDR3 DNA: TGTGCCAGCAGTTTAGTACAGGGGGCTGACGCTTTCTTT

V gene: TRBV4-1
CDR3 length: 17
clone size: few
D gene: NA
J gene: TRBJ2-1
CDR3 protein: CASSQDAGTSSYNEQFF
CDR3 DNA: TGCGCCAGCAGCCAAGATGCGGGAACGAGCTCCTACAATGAGCAGTTCTTC

V gene: TRBV6-2/TRBV6-3
CDR3 length: 13
clone size: NA
D gene: NA
J gene: TRBJ2-1
CDR3 protein: CASRPWGNNEQFF
CDR3 DNA: TGTGCCAGCAGGCCGTGGGGCAACAATGAGCAGTTCTTC

V gene: TRBV12-3/TRBV12-4
CDR3 length: 15
clone size: few
D gene: NA
J gene: TRBJ2-1
CDR3 protein: CASRLGGNSYNEQFF
CDR3 DNA: TGTGCCAGCAGACTAGGAGGTAACTCCTACAATGAGCAGTTCTTC

V gene: TRBV27
CDR3 length: 13
clone size: few
D gene: NA
J gene: TRBJ2-5
CDR3 protein: CASSSGPPGTQYF
CDR3 DNA: TGTGCCAGCAGTTCAGGGCCCCCGGGGACCCAGTACTTC

V gene: TRBV24-1
CDR3 length: 15
clone size: few
D gene: NA
J gene: TRBJ2-2
CDR3 protein: CATSDQDSGTGELFF
CDR3 DNA: TGTGCCACCAGTGATCAGGACAGTGGAACCGGGGAGCTGTTTTTT

V gene: TRBV18
CDR3 length: 15
clone size: NA
D gene: NA
J gene: TRBJ1-1
CDR3 protein: CASSPVWGRNTEAFF
CDR3 DNA: TGTGCCAGCTCACCGGTCTGGGGGAGAAACACTGAAGCTTTCTTT

V gene: TRBV15
CDR3 length: 13
clone size: NA
D gene: NA
J gene: TRBJ2-7
CDR3 protein: CATSRDLSYEQYF
CDR3 DNA: TGTGCCACCAGCAGAGATCTAAGCTACGAGCAGTACTTC

V gene: TRBV5-5
CDR3 length: 15
clone size: NA
D gene: NA
J gene: TRBJ1-4
CDR3 protein: CASSHGTSPNEKLFF
CDR3 DNA: TGTGCCAGCAGCCATGGGACGAGCCCTAATGAAAAACTGTTTTTT

V gene: TRBV20-1
CDR3 length: 14
clone size: NA
D gene: NA
J gene: TRBJ1-5
CDR3 protein: CSAPLSRGEGPQHF
CDR3 DNA: TGCAGTGCGCCCTTGTCGCGGGGAGAGGGGCCCCAGCATTTT

V gene: TRBV7-2
CDR3 length: 16
clone size: NA
D gene: TRBD2
J gene: TRBJ2-7
CDR3 protein: CASSLAPLAVPYEQYF
CDR3 DNA: TGTGCCAGCAGCTTAGCCCCCCTAGCGGTTCCCTACGAGCAGTACTTC

V gene: TRBV12-3/TRBV12-4
CDR3 length: 16
clone size: NA
D gene: NA
J gene: TRBJ1-5
CDR3 protein: CASSKTGFRGNQPQHF
CDR3 DNA: TGTGCCAGCAGTAAGACAGGATTCAGAGGCAATCAGCCCCAGCATTTT

V gene: TRBV6-5
CDR3 length: 14
clone size: NA
D gene: NA
J gene: TRBJ1-3
CDR3 protein: CASRLGFSGNTIYF
CDR3 DNA: TGTGCCAGCAGACTAGGATTCTCTGGAAACACCATATATTTT

V gene: TRBV12-3/TRBV12-4
CDR3 length: 15
clone size: NA
D gene: NA
J gene: TRBJ2-1
CDR3 protein: CASSASGGLYNEQFF
CDR3 DNA: TGTGCCAGCAGTGCCAGCGGTGGCCTGTACAATGAGCAGTTCTTC

V gene: TRBV6-2/TRBV6-3
CDR3 length: 16
clone size: NA
D gene: NA
J gene: TRBJ2-1
CDR3 protein: CASRGGGVGSYNEQFF
CDR3 DNA: TGTGCCAGCAGGGGGGGGGGCGTCGGGTCATACAATGAGCAGTTCTTC

V gene: TRBV6-5
CDR3 length: 16
clone size: NA
D gene: NA
J gene: TRBJ2-7
CDR3 protein: CASSYSWASGSYEQYF
CDR3 DNA: TGTGCCAGCAGTTACTCCTGGGCCTCTGGCTCCTACGAGCAGTACTTC

V gene: TRBV29-1
CDR3 length: 12
clone size: many
D gene: NA
J gene: TRBJ2-5
CDR3 protein: CSVEGGRETQYF
CDR3 DNA: TGCAGCGTTGAGGGGGGACGAGAGACCCAGTACTTC

V gene: TRBV4-1
CDR3 length: 15
clone size: NA
D gene: NA
J gene: TRBJ2-7
CDR3 protein: CASTSDYSAPYEQYF
CDR3 DNA: TGCGCCAGCACAAGTGACTATAGCGCACCCTACGAGCAGTACTTC

V gene: TRBV6-2/TRBV6-3
CDR3 length: 12
clone size: few
D gene: NA
J gene: TRBJ1-3
CDR3 protein: CASSYSGNTIYF
CDR3 DNA: TGTGCCAGCAGTTACTCCGGAAACACCATATATTTT

V gene: TRBV6-6
CDR3 length: 12
clone size: few
D gene: NA
J gene: TRBJ1-2
CDR3 protein: CASSYSRDGYTF
CDR3 DNA: TGTGCCAGCAGTTACAGCAGGGACGGCTACACCTTC

V gene: TRBV12-3/TRBV12-4
CDR3 length: 13
clone size: few
D gene: NA
J gene: TRBJ2-5
CDR3 protein: CASRRTTQETQYF
CDR3 DNA: TGTGCCAGCAGGAGGACTACCCAAGAGACCCAGTACTTC

V gene: TRBV4-1
CDR3 length: 13
clone size: few
D gene: NA
J gene: TRBJ2-1
CDR3 protein: CASSQMSGNEQFF
CDR3 DNA: TGCGCCAGCAGTCAAATGTCCGGCAATGAGCAGTTCTTC

V gene: TRBV5-6
CDR3 length: 15
clone size: few
D gene: NA
J gene: TRBJ1-6
CDR3 protein: CASSPFGGPNSPLHF
CDR3 DNA: TGTGCCAGCAGCCCCTTTGGAGGGCCGAATTCACCCCTCCACTTT

V gene: TRBV20-1
CDR3 length: 12
clone size: few
D gene: NA
J gene: TRBJ2-6
CDR3 protein: CSARFGANVLTF
CDR3 DNA: TGCAGTGCTAGATTCGGGGCCAACGTCCTGACTTTC

V gene: TRBV13
CDR3 length: 18
clone size: few
D gene: TRBD2
J gene: TRBJ2-2
CDR3 protein: CASSPEGTSGRNTGELFF
CDR3 DNA: TGTGCCAGCAGCCCCGAAGGGACTAGCGGGAGAAACACCGGGGAGCTGTTTTTT

V gene: TRBV10-3
CDR3 length: 14
clone size: few
D gene: TRBD1
J gene: TRBJ1-5
CDR3 protein: CAISEDRGPQPQHF
CDR3 DNA: TGTGCCATCAGTGAGGACAGGGGACCTCAGCCCCAGCATTTT

V gene: TRBV20-1
CDR3 length: 16
clone size: few
D gene: NA
J gene: TRBJ1-1
CDR3 protein: CSARDRLGPPNTEAFF
CDR3 DNA: TGCAGTGCTAGGGATCGGCTGGGACCACCGAACACTGAAGCTTTCTTT

V gene: TRBV20-1
CDR3 length: 14
clone size: few
D gene: NA
J gene: TRBJ1-2
CDR3 protein: CSAREEPANYGYTF
CDR3 DNA: TGCAGTGCTAGGGAAGAACCAGCTAACTATGGCTACACCTTC

V gene: TRBV7-3
CDR3 length: 14
clone size: NA
D gene: NA
J gene: TRBJ1-1
CDR3 protein: CASSPSGQNTEAFF
CDR3 DNA: TGTGCCAGCAGCCCCTCCGGGCAGAACACTGAAGCTTTCTTT

V gene: TRBV20-1
CDR3 length: 13
clone size: few
D gene: TRBD1
J gene: TRBJ2-7
CDR3 protein: CSAPAFDRGEQYF
CDR3 DNA: TGCAGTGCTCCCGCCTTTGACAGGGGAGAGCAGTACTTC

V gene: TRBV30
CDR3 length: 13
clone size: few
D gene: TRBD1
J gene: TRBJ2-5
CDR3 protein: CAWGQGRQETQYF
CDR3 DNA: TGTGCCTGGGGACAGGGGCGGCAAGAGACCCAGTACTTC

V gene: TRBV7-8
CDR3 length: 17
clone size: few
D gene: TRBD1
J gene: TRBJ1-1
CDR3 protein: CASSSSLRDRRNTEAFF
CDR3 DNA: TGTGCCAGCAGCTCTTCTCTCAGGGACAGGAGGAACACTGAAGCTTTCTTT

V gene: TRBV6-5
CDR3 length: 14
clone size: NA
D gene: NA
J gene: TRBJ1-4
CDR3 protein: CASSLDSLNEKLFF
CDR3 DNA: TGTGCCAGCAGCCTCGACAGCCTAAATGAAAAACTGTTTTTT

V gene: TRBV4-3
CDR3 length: 16
clone size: few
D gene: NA
J gene: TRBJ1-1
CDR3 protein: CASSQDLGAMNTEAFF
CDR3 DNA: TGCGCCAGCAGCCAAGATTTGGGGGCGATGAACACTGAAGCTTTCTTT

V gene: TRBV20-1
CDR3 length: 14
clone size: NA
D gene: NA
J gene: TRBJ2-7
CDR3 protein: CSASDSGGAYEQYF
CDR3 DNA: TGCAGTGCTAGCGATTCCGGGGGCGCGTACGAGCAGTACTTC

V gene: TRBV6-6
CDR3 length: 15
clone size: NA
D gene: NA
J gene: TRBJ2-5
CDR3 protein: CASSYSLGGQETQYF
CDR3 DNA: TGTGCCAGCAGTTACTCGTTGGGGGGACAGGAGACCCAGTACTTC

V gene: TRBV7-9
CDR3 length: 15
clone size: few
D gene: TRBD2
J gene: TRBJ2-1
CDR3 protein: CASSLAKRGPNEQFF
CDR3 DNA: TGTGCCAGCAGCTTAGCCAAGCGGGGACCCAATGAGCAGTTCTTC

V gene: TRBV4-2
CDR3 length: 16
clone size: NA
D gene: TRBD2
J gene: TRBJ2-1
CDR3 protein: CASSPPAGLSDNEQFF
CDR3 DNA: TGTGCCAGCAGCCCGCCAGCGGGATTGAGTGATAATGAGCAGTTCTTC

V gene: TRBV29-1
CDR3 length: 14
clone size: NA
D gene: NA
J gene: TRBJ1-1
CDR3 protein: CSVENAGSVTEAFF
CDR3 DNA: TGCAGCGTTGAAAACGCGGGGTCGGTCACTGAAGCTTTCTTT

V gene: TRBV5-1
CDR3 length: 11
clone size: many
D gene: NA
J gene: TRBJ2-5
CDR3 protein: CASSREETQYF
CDR3 DNA: TGCGCCAGCAGCCGAGAAGAGACCCAGTACTTC

V gene: TRBV4-2
CDR3 length: 15
clone size: NA
D gene: NA
J gene: TRBJ2-7
CDR3 protein: CASSQHGGGAYEQYF
CDR3 DNA: TGTGCCAGCAGCCAACACGGGGGCGGAGCCTACGAGCAGTACTTC

V gene: TRBV7-8
CDR3 length: 18
clone size: NA
D gene: NA
J gene: TRBJ2-1
CDR3 protein: CASSLGGPLAGSYNEQFF
CDR3 DNA: TGTGCCAGCAGCTTAGGGGGCCCATTGGCCGGATCCTACAATGAGCAGTTCTTC

V gene: TRBV20-1
CDR3 length: 15
clone size: few
D gene: NA
J gene: TRBJ2-6
CDR3 protein: CSARDFAGALDVLTF
CDR3 DNA: TGCAGTGCTAGAGATTTCGCAGGGGCCCTTGACGTCCTGACTTTC